This TCR beta chain originates from a study of T-cell memory formation after mild COVID-19. Overall study: Largely donor-specific TCR clusters were found.

This clonotype was detected ten times or more. Its target is unknown. TCRdb reprocessed the 5' RACE reads via MiXCR and lists one record per CDR3 protein. The sample carries around 65,000 distinct CDR3 sequences, 9% to 9.5% recorded once. Study-wide points: Among clones peaking at day 37 in the second wave, SARS-CoV-2 specificity remained unconfirmed. Pre-infection memory carried some responding clones, suggesting that cross-reactive memory joined.

Per the germline V gene, CDR1 is SGHVS and CDR2 is FQNEAQ. V dropped 6 bases and J dropped 4 bases, with 13 bases sitting between them. The CDR3 is 13 residues long. The TCR sequence derives from a man aged 18-30 years who had mild COVID-19 (a few samples of this study predate the infection). Cell type and time point are not known. This sequence joins TRBV7-8 and TRBJ2-7; tentative D call: TRBD1 (6 bases). Sequenced input: PBMCs or a T cell subset sorted from them (not recorded which). CDR3 loop: CASSWDTLYEQYV. Here the CDR3 DNA reads TGTGCCAGCAGTTGGGACACTTTATACGAGCAGTACGTC.